This TCR beta chain appears in the sequencing data of a study of blood T cells in healthy people across ages. As concerns this clonotype: Its antigen remains unidentified.

J gave up 0 bases and V 6 bases, and 8 bases lay outside the gene matches. This CDR3 has 16 amino acids. CDR1 is MNHEY, CDR2 SVGEGT, per germline. Overall study findings and caveats: Older age went with lower TCR beta diversity per million T cells, in a roughly linear way. The diversity estimates, figures obtained from one million T cells, were considered underestimates.

The use of a sample-barcoded 5' primer and a J-beta primer mix characterized a second PCR of roughly 6 to 11 cycles. Using its own MiXCR run on the 5' RACE reads, TCRdb lists one record per CDR3 protein. Counted here are roughly 2 million distinct CDR3 sequences, around 48% occurring once; the ten biggest clones make up approximately 2.1%. Peripheral blood samples of roughly 10 milliliters were drawn from each donor. Samples had at least 7 million PBMCs isolated from them. The sample consisted of blood. V is TRBV6-2 or TRBV6-3 and J is TRBJ2-3; 8 nucleotides line up with TRBD1. This clonotype originated in a woman in her thirties or forties in good health. CDR3 sequence (DNA): TGTGCCAGCAGGAGCCCGACAGGGGTGAGCACAGATACGCAGTATTTT. Amino acids: CASRSPTGVSTDTQYF.